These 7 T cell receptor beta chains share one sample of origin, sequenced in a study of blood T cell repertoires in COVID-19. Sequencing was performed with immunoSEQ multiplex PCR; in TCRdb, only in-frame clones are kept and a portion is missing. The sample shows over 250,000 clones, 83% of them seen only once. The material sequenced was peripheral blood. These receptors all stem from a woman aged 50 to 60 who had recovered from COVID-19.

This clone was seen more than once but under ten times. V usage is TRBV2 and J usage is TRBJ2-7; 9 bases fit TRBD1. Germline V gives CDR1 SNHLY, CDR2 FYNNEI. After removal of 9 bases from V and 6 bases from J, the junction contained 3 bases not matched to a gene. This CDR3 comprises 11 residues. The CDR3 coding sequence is TGTGCCAGATCACAGGGGGCCGAGCAGTACTTC. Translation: CARSQGAEQYF.

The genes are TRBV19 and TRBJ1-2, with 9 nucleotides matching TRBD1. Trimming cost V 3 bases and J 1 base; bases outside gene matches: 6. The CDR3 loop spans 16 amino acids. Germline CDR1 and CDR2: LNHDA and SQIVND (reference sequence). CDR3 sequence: CASSISGQGVNYGYTF. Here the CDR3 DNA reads TGTGCCAGTAGTATTTCGGGACAGGGAGTTAACTATGGCTACACCTTC.

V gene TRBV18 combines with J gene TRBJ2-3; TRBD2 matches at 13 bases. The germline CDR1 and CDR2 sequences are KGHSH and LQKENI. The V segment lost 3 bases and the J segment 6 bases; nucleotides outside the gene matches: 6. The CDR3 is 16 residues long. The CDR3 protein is CASSPQLAGGSDTQYF. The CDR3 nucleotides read TGTGCCAGCTCACCGCAACTAGCGGGAGGGTCGGATACGCAGTATTTT.

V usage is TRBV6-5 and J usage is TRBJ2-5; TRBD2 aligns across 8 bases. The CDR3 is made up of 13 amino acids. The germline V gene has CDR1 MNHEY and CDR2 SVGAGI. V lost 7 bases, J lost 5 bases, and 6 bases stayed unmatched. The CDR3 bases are TGTGCCAGCACCGGAGCGGGAGTGGAGACCCAGTACTTC. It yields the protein CASTGAGVETQYF.

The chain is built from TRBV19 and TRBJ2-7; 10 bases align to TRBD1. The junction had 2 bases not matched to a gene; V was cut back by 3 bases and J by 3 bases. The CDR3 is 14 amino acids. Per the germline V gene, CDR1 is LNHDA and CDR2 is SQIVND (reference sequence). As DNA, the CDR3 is TGTGCCAGTAGTATCCGGGACAGGGGCTACGAGCAGTACTTC. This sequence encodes CASSIRDRGYEQYF. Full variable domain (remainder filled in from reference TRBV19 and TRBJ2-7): DGGITQSPKYLFRKEGQNVTLSCEQNLNHDAMYWYRQDPGQGLRLIYYSQIVNDFQKGDIAEGYSVSREKKESFPLTVTSAQKNPTAFYLCASSIRDRGYEQYFGPGTRLTVT.

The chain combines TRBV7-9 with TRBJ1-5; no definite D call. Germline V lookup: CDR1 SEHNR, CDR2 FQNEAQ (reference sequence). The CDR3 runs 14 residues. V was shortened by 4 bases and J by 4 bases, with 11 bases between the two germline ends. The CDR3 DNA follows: TGTGCCAGCAGCTCGGGGAGCCTGAATCAGCCCCAGCATTTT. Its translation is CASSSGSLNQPQHF.

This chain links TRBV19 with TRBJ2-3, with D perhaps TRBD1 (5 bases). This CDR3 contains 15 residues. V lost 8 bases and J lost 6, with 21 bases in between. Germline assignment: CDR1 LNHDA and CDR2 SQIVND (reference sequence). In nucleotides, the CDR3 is TGTGCCAGTGCCACTGGGGCCATTGGCGCGGATACGCAGTATTTT. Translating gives CASATGAIGADTQYF.